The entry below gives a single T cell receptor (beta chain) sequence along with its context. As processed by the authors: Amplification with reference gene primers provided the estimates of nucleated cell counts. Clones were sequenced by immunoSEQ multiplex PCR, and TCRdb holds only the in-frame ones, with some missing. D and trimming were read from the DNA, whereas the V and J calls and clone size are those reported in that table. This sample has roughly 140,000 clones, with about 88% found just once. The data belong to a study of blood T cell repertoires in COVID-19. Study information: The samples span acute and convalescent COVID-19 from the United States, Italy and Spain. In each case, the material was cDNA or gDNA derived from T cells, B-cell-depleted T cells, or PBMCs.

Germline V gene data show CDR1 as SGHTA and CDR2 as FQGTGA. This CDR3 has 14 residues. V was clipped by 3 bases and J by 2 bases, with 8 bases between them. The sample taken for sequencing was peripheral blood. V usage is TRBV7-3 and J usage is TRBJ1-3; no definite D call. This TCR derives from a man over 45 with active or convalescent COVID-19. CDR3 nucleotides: TGTGCCAGCAGCTTGCGAGGGACTGGAAACACCATATATTTT. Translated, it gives CASSLRGTGNTIYF.